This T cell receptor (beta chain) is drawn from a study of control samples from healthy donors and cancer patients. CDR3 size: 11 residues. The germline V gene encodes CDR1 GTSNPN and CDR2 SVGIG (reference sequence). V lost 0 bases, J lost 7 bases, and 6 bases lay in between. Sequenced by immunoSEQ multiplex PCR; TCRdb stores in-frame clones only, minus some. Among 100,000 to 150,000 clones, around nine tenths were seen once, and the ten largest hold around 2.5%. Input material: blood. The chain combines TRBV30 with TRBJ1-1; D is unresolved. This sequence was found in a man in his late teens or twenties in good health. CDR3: CAWSVPIEAFF. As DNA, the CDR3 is TGTGCCTGGAGTGTACCAATTGAAGCTTTCTTT.